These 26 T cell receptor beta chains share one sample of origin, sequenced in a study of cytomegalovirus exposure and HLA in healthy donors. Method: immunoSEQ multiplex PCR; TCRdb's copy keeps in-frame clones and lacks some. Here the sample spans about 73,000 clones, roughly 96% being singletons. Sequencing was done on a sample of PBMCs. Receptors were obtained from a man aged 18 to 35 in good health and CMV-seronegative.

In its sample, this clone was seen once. CDR3 in amino acids: CASSPTGTGPQHF. CDR3 sequence (DNA): TGCGCCAGCAGCCCGACAGGGACCGGGCCCCAGCATTTT. The rearrangement links TRBV5-1 to TRBJ1-5; 7 bases line up with TRBD1. Germline V lookup: CDR1 SGHRS, CDR2 YFSETQ. The CDR3 totals 13 residues. V lost 4 bases and J lost 9; bases outside the gene matches: 7.

The CDR3 is CAWSAPLNSPLHF. The CDR3 DNA reads as TGTGCCTGGAGTGCCCCGTTGAATTCACCCCTCCACTTT. This rearrangement joins TRBV30 to TRBJ1-6; D unresolved. Germline CDR1 is GTSNPN and CDR2 is SVGIG (reference sequence). Deletions cut 1 base from V and 7 bases from J, with 8 bases between. This CDR3 contains 13 residues.

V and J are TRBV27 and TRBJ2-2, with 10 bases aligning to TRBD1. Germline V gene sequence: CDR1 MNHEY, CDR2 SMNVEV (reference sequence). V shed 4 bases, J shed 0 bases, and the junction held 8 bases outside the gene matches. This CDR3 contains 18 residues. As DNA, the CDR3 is TGTGCCAGCAGTTCGACAGGGGGCCCGGGGACGAACACCGGGGAGCTGTTTTTT. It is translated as CASSSTGGPGTNTGELFF.

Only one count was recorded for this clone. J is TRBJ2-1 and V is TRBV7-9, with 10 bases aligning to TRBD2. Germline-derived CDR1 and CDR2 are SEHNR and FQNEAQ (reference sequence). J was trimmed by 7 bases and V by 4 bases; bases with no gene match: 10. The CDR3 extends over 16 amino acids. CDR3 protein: CASSSWLAGAGNEQFF. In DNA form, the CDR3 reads TGTGCCAGCAGCTCCTGGCTAGCGGGGGCTGGAAATGAGCAGTTCTTC.

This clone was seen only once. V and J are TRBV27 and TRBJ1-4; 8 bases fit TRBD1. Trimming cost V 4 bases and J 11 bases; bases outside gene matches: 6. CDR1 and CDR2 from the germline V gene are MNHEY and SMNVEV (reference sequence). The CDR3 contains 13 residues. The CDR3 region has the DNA TGTGCCAGCAGTTGGGGGACAGGCAATAAACTGTTTTTT. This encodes CASSWGTGNKLFF.

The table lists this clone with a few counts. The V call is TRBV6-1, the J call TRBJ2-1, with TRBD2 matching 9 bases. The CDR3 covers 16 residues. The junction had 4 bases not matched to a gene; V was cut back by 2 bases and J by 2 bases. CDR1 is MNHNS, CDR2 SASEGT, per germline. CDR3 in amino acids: CASSETGGGAYNEQFF. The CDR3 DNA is TGTGCCAGCAGTGAAACGGGCGGGGGGGCCTACAATGAGCAGTTCTTC.

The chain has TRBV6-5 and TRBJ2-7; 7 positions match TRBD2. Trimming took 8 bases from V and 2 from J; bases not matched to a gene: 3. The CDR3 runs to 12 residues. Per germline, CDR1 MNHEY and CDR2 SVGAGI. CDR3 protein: CASRREPYEQYF. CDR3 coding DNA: TGTGCCAGCCGGCGGGAGCCCTACGAGCAGTACTTC.

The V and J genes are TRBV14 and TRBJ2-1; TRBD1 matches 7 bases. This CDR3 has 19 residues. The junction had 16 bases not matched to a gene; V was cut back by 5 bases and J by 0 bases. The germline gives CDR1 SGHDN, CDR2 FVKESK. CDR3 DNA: TGTGCCAGCAGCTGGGGGTTTACGAGGGGGCAACTCTCCTACAATGAGCAGTTCTTC. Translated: CASSWGFTRGQLSYNEQFF.

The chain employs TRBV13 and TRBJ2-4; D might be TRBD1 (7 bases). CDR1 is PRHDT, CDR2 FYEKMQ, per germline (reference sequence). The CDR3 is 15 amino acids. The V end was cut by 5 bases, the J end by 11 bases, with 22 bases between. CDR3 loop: CASSPPDRAGRFQYF. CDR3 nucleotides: TGTGCCAGCAGCCCCCCCGACAGGGCGGGAAGGTTTCAGTACTTC.

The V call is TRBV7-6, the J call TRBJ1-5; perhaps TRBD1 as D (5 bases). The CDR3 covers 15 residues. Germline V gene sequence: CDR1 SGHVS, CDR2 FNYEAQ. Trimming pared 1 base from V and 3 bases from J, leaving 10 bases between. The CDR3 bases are TGTGCCAGCAGCTTAGAGGCAGGGTACAATCAGCCCCAGCATTTT. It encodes CASSLEAGYNQPQHF.

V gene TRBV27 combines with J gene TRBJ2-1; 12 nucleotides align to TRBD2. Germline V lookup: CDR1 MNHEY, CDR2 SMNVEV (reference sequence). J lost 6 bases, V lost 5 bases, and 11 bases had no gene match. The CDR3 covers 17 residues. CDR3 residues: CASSLPGLAGPPNEQFF. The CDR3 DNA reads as TGTGCCAGCAGTCTACCAGGACTAGCGGGGCCCCCCAATGAGCAGTTCTTC.

The CDR3 loop reads CASSPDRDYGYTF. CDR3 DNA: TGTGCCAGCAGCCCTGACAGGGACTATGGCTACACCTTC. The chain joins TRBV7-2 to TRBJ1-2; 7 bases map to TRBD1. J gave up 3 bases and V 5 bases, and 3 bases lay outside the gene matches. Germline CDR1 is SGHTA and CDR2 is FQGNSA. This CDR3 has 13 amino acids.

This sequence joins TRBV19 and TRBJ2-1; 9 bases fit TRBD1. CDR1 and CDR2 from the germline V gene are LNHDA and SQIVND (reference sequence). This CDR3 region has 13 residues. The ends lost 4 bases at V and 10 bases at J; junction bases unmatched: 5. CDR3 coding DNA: TGTGCCAGTAGTACCGGGACAGGGACGGAGCAGTTCTTC. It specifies CASSTGTGTEQFF. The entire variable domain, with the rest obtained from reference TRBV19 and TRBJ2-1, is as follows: DGGITQSPKYLFRKEGQNVTLSCEQNLNHDAMYWYRQDPGQGLRLIYYSQIVNDFQKGDIAEGYSVSREKKESFPLTVTSAQKNPTAFYLCASSTGTGTEQFFGPGTRLTVL.

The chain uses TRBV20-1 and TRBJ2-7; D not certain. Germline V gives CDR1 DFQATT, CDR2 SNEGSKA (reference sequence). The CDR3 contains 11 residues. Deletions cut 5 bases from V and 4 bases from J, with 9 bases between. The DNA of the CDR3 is TGCAGTGCTCCGACTGGATACGAGCAGTACTTC. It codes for CSAPTGYEQYF.

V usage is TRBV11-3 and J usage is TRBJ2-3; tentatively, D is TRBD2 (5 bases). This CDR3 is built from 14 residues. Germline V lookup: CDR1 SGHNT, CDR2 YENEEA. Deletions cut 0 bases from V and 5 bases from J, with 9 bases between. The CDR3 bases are TGTGCCAGCAGCTTAGATCCTAGCCAAGATACGCAGTATTTT. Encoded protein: CASSLDPSQDTQYF.

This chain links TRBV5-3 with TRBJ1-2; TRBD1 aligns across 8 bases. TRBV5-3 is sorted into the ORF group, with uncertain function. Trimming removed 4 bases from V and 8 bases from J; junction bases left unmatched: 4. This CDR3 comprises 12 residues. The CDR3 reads CARSADRGGYTF. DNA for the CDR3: TGTGCCAGAAGCGCCGACAGGGGCGGCTACACCTTC.

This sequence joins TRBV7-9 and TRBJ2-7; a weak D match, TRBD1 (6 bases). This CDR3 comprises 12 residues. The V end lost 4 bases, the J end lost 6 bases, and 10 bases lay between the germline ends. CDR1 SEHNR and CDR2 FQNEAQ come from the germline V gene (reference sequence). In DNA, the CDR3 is TGTGCCAGCAGCTCCCAGGGGCCCGAGCAGTACTTC. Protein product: CASSSQGPEQYF.

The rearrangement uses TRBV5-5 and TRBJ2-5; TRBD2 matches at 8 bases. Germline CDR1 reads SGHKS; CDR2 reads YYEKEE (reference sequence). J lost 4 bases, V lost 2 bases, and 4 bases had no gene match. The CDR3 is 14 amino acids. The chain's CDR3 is CASSFRTSLETQYF. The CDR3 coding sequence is TGTGCCAGCAGCTTCCGGACTAGCCTAGAGACCCAGTACTTC.

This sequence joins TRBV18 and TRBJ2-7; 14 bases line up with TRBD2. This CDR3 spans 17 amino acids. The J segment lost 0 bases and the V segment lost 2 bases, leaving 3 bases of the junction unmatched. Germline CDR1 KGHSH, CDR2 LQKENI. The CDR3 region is CASSPWTSGGPSYEQYF. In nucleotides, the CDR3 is TGTGCCAGCTCACCATGGACTAGCGGGGGGCCCTCCTACGAGCAGTACTTC.

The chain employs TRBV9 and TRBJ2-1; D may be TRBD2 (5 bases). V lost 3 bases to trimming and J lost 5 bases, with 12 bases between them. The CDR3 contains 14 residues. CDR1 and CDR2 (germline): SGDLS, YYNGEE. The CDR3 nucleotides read TGTGCCAGCAGCGGGAGGTGGAATAACAATGAGCAGTTCTTC. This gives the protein CASSGRWNNNEQFF.

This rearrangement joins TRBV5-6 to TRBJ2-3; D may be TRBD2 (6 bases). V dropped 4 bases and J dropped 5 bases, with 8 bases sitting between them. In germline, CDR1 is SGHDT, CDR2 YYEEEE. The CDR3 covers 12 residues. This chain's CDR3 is CASSKEGDTQYF. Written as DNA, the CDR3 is TGTGCCAGCAGCAAGGAGGGAGATACGCAGTATTTT.

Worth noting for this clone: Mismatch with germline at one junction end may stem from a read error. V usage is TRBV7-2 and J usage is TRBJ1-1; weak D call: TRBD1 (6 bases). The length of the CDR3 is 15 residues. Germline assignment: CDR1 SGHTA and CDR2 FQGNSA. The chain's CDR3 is CASSPNYPDRTALKF. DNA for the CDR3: TGTGCCAGCAGCCCGAACTACCCAGACAGGACAGCCCTAAAATTT. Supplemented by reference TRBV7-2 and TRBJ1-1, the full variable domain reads GAGVSQSPSNKVTEKGKDVELRCDPISGHTALYWYRQSLGQGLEFLIYFQGNSAPDKSGLPSDRFSAERTGGSVSTLTIQRTQQEDSAVYLCASSPNYPDRTALKFGQGTRLTVV.

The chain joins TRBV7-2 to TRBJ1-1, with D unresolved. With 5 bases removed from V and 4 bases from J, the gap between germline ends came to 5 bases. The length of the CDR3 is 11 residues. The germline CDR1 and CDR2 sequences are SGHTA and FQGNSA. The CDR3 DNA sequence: TGTGCCAGCAGCCCCCTCACTGAAGCTTTCTTT. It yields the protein CASSPLTEAFF.

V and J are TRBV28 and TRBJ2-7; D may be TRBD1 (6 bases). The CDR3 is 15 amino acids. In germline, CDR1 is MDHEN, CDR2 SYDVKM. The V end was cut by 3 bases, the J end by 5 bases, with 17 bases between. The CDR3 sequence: CASSFRDKVSNEQYF. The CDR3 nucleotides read TGTGCCAGCAGTTTCCGGGACAAAGTTTCCAACGAGCAGTACTTC.

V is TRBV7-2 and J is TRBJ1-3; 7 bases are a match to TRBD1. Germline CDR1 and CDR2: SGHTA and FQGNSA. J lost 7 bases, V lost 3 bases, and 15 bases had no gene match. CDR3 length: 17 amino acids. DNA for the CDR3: TGTGCCAGCAGCTTGGGCCGGACAGGTTTAATACGGAACACCATATATTTT. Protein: CASSLGRTGLIRNTIYF.

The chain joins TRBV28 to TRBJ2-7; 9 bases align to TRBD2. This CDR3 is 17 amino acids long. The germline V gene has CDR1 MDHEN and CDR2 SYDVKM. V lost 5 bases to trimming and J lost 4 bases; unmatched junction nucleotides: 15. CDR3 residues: CASSPFGGGGAGYEQYF. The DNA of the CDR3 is TGTGCCAGCAGTCCCTTTGGGGGCGGGGGGGCCGGTTACGAGCAGTACTTC.